What follows is one T cell receptor (beta chain) and its context. Its antigen is not known. The data belong to a study of T-cell reconstitution after alpha-beta-depleted transplantation in children. Study outcomes and limitations: Reported findings indicate that, about two months after transplant, alpha-beta T cells came from several hundred expanded clones, which were derived from non-depleted graft cells.

For TCRbeta, the library was prepared with unique molecular identifiers. From the PCR reads, TCRdb called clonotypes with MiXCR, one entry per CDR3 protein. In the table there are 45,000 to 60,000 distinct CDR3 sequences, approximately 52% of which are singletons. Trimming stripped 8 bases from V and 2 bases from J, with 10 bases between. Germline CDR1 reads MNHNS; CDR2 reads SASEGT. The CDR3 has 14 amino acids. The V call is TRBV6-1, the J call TRBJ2-6; D may be TRBD1 (5 bases). This TCR derives from a boy under two years old with SCID, due to receive a stem cell transplant. This specimen was peripheral blood, taken before TCRalphabeta/CD19-depleted stem cell transplant. The CDR3: CASRTSPGANVLTF. The CDR3 coding sequence is TGTGCCAGCCGGACAAGTCCTGGGGCCAACGTCCTGACTTTC.